In its sample, the clone carrying this TCR beta chain was seen a few times. After removal of 7 bases from V and 5 bases from J, the junction contained 4 bases not matched to a gene. The germline V gene has CDR1 SGHAT and CDR2 FQNNGV. The CDR3 length is 13 residues. The data are from a study of blood T cell repertoires in COVID-19. Study context: The United States, Italy and Spain were the sources of the acute and convalescent COVID-19 samples. Nucleic acid was either cDNA or gDNA, and it came from T cells, B-cell-depleted T cells, or PBMCs.

How the authors handled the data: Amplification of reference gene primers was used by the study to estimate nucleated cell counts. Sequenced by immunoSEQ multiplex PCR; TCRdb stores in-frame clones only, minus some. The V and J calls and clone size were taken over from that table, and D and trimming were inferred from the DNA. The sample lists around 190,000 clones; 88% were seen once. The V and J genes are TRBV11-2 and TRBJ2-1; 8 bases line up with TRBD1. This clonotype originated in a man aged 18 to 29 with active or convalescent COVID-19. Sequencing was carried out using peripheral blood. CDR3: CASMLDRDNEQFF. The CDR3 nucleotides are TGTGCCAGCATGCTGGACAGGGACAATGAGCAGTTCTTC.